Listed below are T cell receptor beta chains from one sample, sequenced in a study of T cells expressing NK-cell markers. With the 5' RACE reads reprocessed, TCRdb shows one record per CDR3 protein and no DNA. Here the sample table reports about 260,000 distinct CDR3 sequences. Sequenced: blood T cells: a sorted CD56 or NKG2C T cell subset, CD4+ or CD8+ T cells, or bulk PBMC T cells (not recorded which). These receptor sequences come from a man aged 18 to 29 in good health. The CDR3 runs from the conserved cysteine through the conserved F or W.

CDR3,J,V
CASSLAIRVLLAGAGELFF,TRBJ2-2,TRBV7-2
CASSSRQGLRNTEAFF,TRBJ1-1,TRBV7-3
CSARAIQGATNTEAFF,TRBJ1-1,TRBV20-1
CASSRETRGETQYF,TRBJ2-5,TRBV5-1
CATSRGAGGLNNEQFF,TRBJ2-1,TRBV15
CASSFLVSKVTGELFF,TRBJ2-2,TRBV12-3/TRBV12-4
CSVRTGTGAPYEQYF,TRBJ2-7,TRBV29-1
CASSFREATDTQYF,TRBJ2-3,TRBV12-3/TRBV12-4
CASSLAPGQDPITYNEQFF,TRBJ2-1,TRBV7-8
CASNQPGSTYEQYF,TRBJ2-7,TRBV19
CSAIAGGAGVNHEQFF,TRBJ2-1,TRBV20-1
CASSLAEWGETQYF,TRBJ2-5,TRBV7-2
CSAREKAGVGNEQFF,TRBJ2-1,TRBV20-1
CASSPSGGVYNEQFF,TRBJ2-1,TRBV5-1
CASSHSGSGADTQYF,TRBJ2-3,TRBV5-4
CASSFTDKNTEAFF,TRBJ1-1,TRBV12-3/TRBV12-4
CSADGSPETDTQYF,TRBJ2-3,TRBV20-1
CASRDSGTGETQYF,TRBJ2-5,TRBV6-1
CASSLGLAGGLTGELFF,TRBJ2-2,TRBV5-1
CASSPLRDTDTQYF,TRBJ2-3,TRBV7-2
CASSLPGTLQETQYF,TRBJ2-5,TRBV5-6
CASSLPPGSGLADTQYF,TRBJ2-3,TRBV7-9
CSVEVRTRAFF,TRBJ1-1,TRBV29-1
CASRAGTASSYEQYF,TRBJ2-7,TRBV6-1
CASSPLQGWTEAFF,TRBJ1-1,TRBV18
CASSPDRDLYNEQFF,TRBJ2-1,TRBV5-4
CASSLGTGSGDTQYF,TRBJ2-3,TRBV28
CAISRDDSQETQYF,TRBJ2-5,TRBV10-3
CASSFRGVNTEAFF,TRBJ1-1,TRBV12-3/TRBV12-4
CSVGGPAHDTQYF,TRBJ2-3,TRBV29-1
CATSRRTSGRLNEQFF,TRBJ2-1,TRBV15
CASSPPTGELFF,TRBJ2-2,TRBV18
CAGGDYRMETQYF,TRBJ2-5,TRBV7-8
CAISGGGVSYNEQFF,TRBJ2-1,TRBV10-3
CATSDTRGADTQYF,TRBJ2-3,TRBV24-1
CASTLSGTGGEQFF,TRBJ2-1,TRBV18
CASSPDRANQETQYF,TRBJ2-5,TRBV14
CSGTEGSEKLFF,TRBJ1-4,TRBV29-1
CSVEGGGKNEQFF,TRBJ2-1,TRBV29-1
CASSLPSENIQYF,TRBJ2-4,TRBV12-3/TRBV12-4
CASSFRLLAGGPMETQYF,TRBJ2-5,TRBV11-2
CATKGEADTQYF,TRBJ2-3,TRBV12-3/TRBV12-4
CASSQGSAHSGNTIYF,TRBJ1-3,TRBV4-1
CSVSGQHYGYTF,TRBJ1-2,TRBV29-1
CSARDRGRETEAFF,TRBJ1-1,TRBV20-1
CASSMGGQNYGYTF,TRBJ1-2,TRBV12-3/TRBV12-4
CAISGGGGSNQPQHF,TRBJ1-5,TRBV10-3
CASSLQGPGLGSYNEQFF,TRBJ2-1,TRBV5-1
CASSVEMARGEQFF,TRBJ2-1,TRBV9
CASSYSRGQGYSYEQYF,TRBJ2-7,TRBV6-5
CASSDVGPGRLNQPQHF,TRBJ1-5,TRBV6-4
CASRRGRNRSYNEQFF,TRBJ2-1,TRBV3-1
CATTGGSLAGRDEQFF,TRBJ2-1,TRBV5-1